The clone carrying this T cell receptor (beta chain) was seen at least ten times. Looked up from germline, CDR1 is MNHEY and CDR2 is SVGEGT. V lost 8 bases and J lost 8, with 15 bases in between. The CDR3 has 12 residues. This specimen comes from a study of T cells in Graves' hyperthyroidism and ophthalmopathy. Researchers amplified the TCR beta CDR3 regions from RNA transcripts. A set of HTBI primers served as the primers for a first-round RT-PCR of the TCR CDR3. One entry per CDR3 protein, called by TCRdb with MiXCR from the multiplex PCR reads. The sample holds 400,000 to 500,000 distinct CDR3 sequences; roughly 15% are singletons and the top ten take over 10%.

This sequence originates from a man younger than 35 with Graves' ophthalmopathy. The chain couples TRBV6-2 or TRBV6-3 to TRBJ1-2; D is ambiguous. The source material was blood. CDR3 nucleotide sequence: TGTGCCAGCTCCACGGGAACCGGCGGCTACACCTTC. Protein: CASSTGTGGYTF.